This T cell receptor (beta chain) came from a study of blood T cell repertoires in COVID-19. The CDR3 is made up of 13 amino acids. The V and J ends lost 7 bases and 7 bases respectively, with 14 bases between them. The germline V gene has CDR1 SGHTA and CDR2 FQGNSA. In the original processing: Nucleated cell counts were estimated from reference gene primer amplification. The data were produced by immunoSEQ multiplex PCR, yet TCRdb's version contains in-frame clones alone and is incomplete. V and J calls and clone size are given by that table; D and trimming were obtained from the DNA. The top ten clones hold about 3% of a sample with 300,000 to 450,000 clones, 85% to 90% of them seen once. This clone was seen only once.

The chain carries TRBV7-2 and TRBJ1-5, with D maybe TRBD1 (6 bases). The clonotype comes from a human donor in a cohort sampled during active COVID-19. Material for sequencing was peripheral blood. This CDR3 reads CASNTYRDQPQHF. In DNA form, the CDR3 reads TGTGCCAGCAACACCTACAGGGACCAGCCCCAGCATTTT.